This T cell receptor (beta chain) was recovered during a study of identical twins. Study findings and constraints: Carriage of fewer insertions was seen in abundant cord blood beta clonotypes, whereas memory repertoires showed none. One should note that invariant MAIT and iNKT cells could partly confound zero-insertion analyses.

This clonotype was seen only a few times. Its antigen is not known. Template switching added a universal primer site, and cDNA bore unique molecular identifiers. TCRdb independently ran MiXCR on the 5' RACE reads; one entry per CDR3 protein. The sample lists about 1.7 million distinct CDR3 sequences, about 32% occurring once. The CDR3 is made up of 14 amino acids. The J segment lost 4 bases and the V segment lost 8 bases, leaving 4 bases of the junction unmatched. Healthy Caucasians provided all donations. The V and J genes are TRBV12-3 or TRBV12-4 and TRBJ2-1; TRBD2 aligns across 11 bases. Sequencing input: cord blood. The sequence derives from a newborn girl in good health. CDR3 in DNA: TGTGCCAGCCTACTAGCGGGGGTTTACAATGAGCAGTTCTTC. As protein: CASLLAGVYNEQFF.